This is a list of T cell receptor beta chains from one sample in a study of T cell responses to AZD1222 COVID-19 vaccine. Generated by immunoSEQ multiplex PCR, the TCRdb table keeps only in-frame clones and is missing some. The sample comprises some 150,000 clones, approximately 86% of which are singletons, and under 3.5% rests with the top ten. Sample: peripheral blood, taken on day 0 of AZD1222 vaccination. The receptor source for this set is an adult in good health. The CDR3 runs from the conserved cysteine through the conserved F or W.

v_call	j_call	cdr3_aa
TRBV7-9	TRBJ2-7	CASSLLDGQGDYEQYF
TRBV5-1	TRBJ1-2	CASSLASRDGYTF
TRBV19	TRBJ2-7	CASSIGAGRSYEQYF
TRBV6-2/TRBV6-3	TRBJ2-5	CASSLAGIGTGGGETQYF
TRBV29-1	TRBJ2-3	CSVDGQGTDTQYF
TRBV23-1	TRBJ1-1	CASSQGDSHMNTEAFF
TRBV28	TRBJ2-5	CASTQGQQETQYF
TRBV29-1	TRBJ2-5	CSVDGTSGRFWETQYF
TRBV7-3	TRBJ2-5	CASSSTGETQYF
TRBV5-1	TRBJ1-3	CASSLVYPPNRSGGNTIYF
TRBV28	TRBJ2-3	CASRSGWGAGPTDTQYF
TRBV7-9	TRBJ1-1	CASSSQGLRDTEAFF
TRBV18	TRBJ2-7	CASSPFGPGDMDVYEQYF
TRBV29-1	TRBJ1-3	CSVEGGAAGNTIYF
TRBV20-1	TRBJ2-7	CSASKGALPEQYF
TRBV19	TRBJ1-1	CASSSQGLNTEAFF
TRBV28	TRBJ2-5	CASSLDRQQETQYF
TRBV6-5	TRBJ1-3	CASSLQAGNTIYF
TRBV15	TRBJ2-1	CATPPGASGSSNEQFF
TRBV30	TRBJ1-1	CAWERGMDTEAFF
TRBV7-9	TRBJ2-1	CASSLAGQYNEQFF
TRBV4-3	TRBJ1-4	CASSQDWEDEKLFF
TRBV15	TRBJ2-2	CATSRTGELFF
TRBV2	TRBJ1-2	CATGGGSGNYDGYTF
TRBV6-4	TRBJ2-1	CASSEKGYSYNEQFF
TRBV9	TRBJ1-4	CASSVGPAATNEKLFF
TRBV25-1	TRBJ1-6	CASSEQSSYNSPLHF
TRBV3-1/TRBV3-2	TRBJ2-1	CASSQDLDGYNEQFF
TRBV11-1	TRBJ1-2	CASSEKGRGSGGYTF
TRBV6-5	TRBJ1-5	CASSSQGGRAHQPQHF
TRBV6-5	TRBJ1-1	CASSLVFEGHTEAFF
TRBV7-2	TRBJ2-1	CASSTYNEQFF
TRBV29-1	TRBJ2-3	CSVEVGQGPPQYF
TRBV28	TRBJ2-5	CASSLSQLQETQYF